The 14 T cell receptor beta chains below all came from one sample that was sequenced in a study of blood T cell repertoires in COVID-19. The assay was immunoSEQ multiplex PCR, and TCRdb's table has in-frame clones only and misses some. This table has about 83,000 clones, about 90% appearing once. The sequenced sample consisted of peripheral blood. The origin of the receptors is a woman in her fifties or sixties with active or convalescent COVID-19.

The rearrangement links TRBV10-2 to TRBJ1-2; D is possibly TRBD1 (5 bases). The CDR3 runs 14 residues. Germline loops: CDR1 WSHSY, CDR2 SAAADI. The V end was cut by 3 bases, the J end by 5 bases, with 13 bases between. The CDR3 DNA sequence: TGCGCCAGCAGTGACCAGGGTTTCATGTATGGCTACACCTTC. It translates to CASSDQGFMYGYTF.

This clone was found once. The chain joins TRBV15 to TRBJ2-3; possibly TRBD2 for D (5 bases). Germline-derived CDR1 and CDR2 are LNHNV and YYDKDF (reference sequence). The V end lost 2 bases, the J end lost 2 bases, and 8 bases lay between the germline ends. This CDR3 has 14 amino acids. In DNA, the CDR3 is TGTGCCACCAGCAGATCGGACTTCACAGATACGCAGTATTTT. Translating it yields CATSRSDFTDTQYF.

This chain uses TRBV10-3 with TRBJ2-7, with 11 bases lining up with TRBD2. CDR1 is ENHRY, CDR2 SYGVKD, per germline. This CDR3 contains 16 residues. Germline trimming cut 4 bases from V and 1 base from J; bases unmatched to any gene: 6. The CDR3 sequence: CAISGTGTSGSYEQYF. The CDR3 DNA is TGTGCCATCAGTGGGACCGGGACTAGCGGATCCTACGAGCAGTACTTC.

The chain couples TRBV6-1 to TRBJ1-5; tentative D call: TRBD1 (5 bases). V was cut by 3 bases and J by 0 bases, with 9 bases left in between. The CDR3 is made up of 15 amino acids. Germline CDR1 reads MNHNS; CDR2 reads SASEGT. The DNA of the CDR3 is TGTGCCAGCAGTGAGACAGAATATAGCAATCAGCCCCAGCATTTT. Protein product: CASSETEYSNQPQHF.

V usage is TRBV7-2 and J usage is TRBJ1-1; no reliable D call. Trimming shortened V by 0 bases and J by 0 bases, and 8 bases separated the two germline ends. The CDR3 loop spans 15 amino acids. CDR1 and CDR2 from the germline V gene are SGHTA and FQGNSA. CDR3: CASSLAGILNTEAFF. The CDR3, as DNA: TGTGCCAGCAGCTTAGCCGGGATATTGAACACTGAAGCTTTCTTT.

The chain has TRBV9 and TRBJ1-4, with 9 bases matching TRBD1. The CDR3 length is 15 residues. Germline V gene lookup returns CDR1 SGDLS and CDR2 YYNGEE. Trimming at V came to 3 bases and at J to 4 bases, leaving 4 bases not matched to a gene. CDR3 in amino acids: CASSGTGAINEKLFF. DNA for the CDR3: TGTGCCAGCAGCGGGACAGGGGCGATTAATGAAAAACTGTTTTTT.

The chain employs TRBV9 and TRBJ1-2; D is uncertain. This CDR3 contains 17 residues. Germline V gene lookup returns CDR1 SGDLS and CDR2 YYNGEE. Trimming cost V 0 bases and J 4 bases, with 19 bases left between them. CDR3 in amino acids: CASSVEWSSRAPYGYTF. The DNA of the CDR3 is TGTGCCAGCAGCGTAGAGTGGTCCAGTCGAGCGCCCTATGGCTACACCTTC. Drawing the rest from reference TRBV9 and TRBJ1-2, the complete variable domain is DSGVTQTPKHLITATGQRVTLRCSPRSGDLSVYWYQQSLDQGLQFLIQYYNGEERAKGNILERFSAQQFPDLHSELNLSSLELGDSALYFCASSVEWSSRAPYGYTFGSGTRLTVV.

The chain recombines TRBV11-2 with TRBJ1-1, with D perhaps matching TRBD1 (5 bases). V shed 1 base and J shed 11 bases, with 14 bases lying between them. This CDR3 has 13 amino acids. Per the germline V gene, CDR1 is SGHAT and CDR2 is FQNNGV. CDR3 sequence (DNA): TGTGCCAGCAGCTTAGCAACAAGGAGGGACGCTTTCTTT. It specifies CASSLATRRDAFF.

This clone was seen only once. The rearrangement uses TRBV5-1 and TRBJ2-7; D is possibly TRBD2 (7 bases). The CDR3 extends over 14 amino acids. Deletions cut 4 bases from V and 8 bases from J, with 19 bases between. Per the germline V gene, CDR1 is SGHRS and CDR2 is YFSETQ. CDR3 loop: CASSPGGGETKQYF. CDR3 bases: TGCGCCAGCAGCCCCGGAGGGGGGGAGACGAAGCAGTACTTC.

The chain is built from TRBV7-9 and TRBJ2-6; TRBD1 matches at 7 bases. V gave up 5 bases and J gave up 2 bases; unmatched junction bases: 0. The CDR3 totals 14 residues. Per germline, CDR1 SEHNR and CDR2 FQNEAQ (reference sequence). In DNA, the CDR3 is TGTGCCAGCAGCGACAGGGCTGGGGCCAACGTCCTGACTTTC. Amino acid sequence: CASSDRAGANVLTF.

The chain recombines TRBV15 with TRBJ2-7, with D maybe TRBD2 (7 bases). Germline V gives CDR1 LNHNV, CDR2 YYDKDF (reference sequence). V lost 4 bases to trimming and J lost 6 bases, with 16 bases between them. CDR3 length equals 14 residues. CDR3 sequence reads: CATSTAGGPSEQYF. CDR3 nucleotide sequence: TGTGCCACCAGCACTGCCGGGGGGCCCTCCGAGCAGTACTTC.

This sequence joins TRBV19 and TRBJ2-7; TRBD1 might be the D (6 bases). V gave up 4 bases and J gave up 5 bases, with 9 bases separating them. Per germline, CDR1 LNHDA and CDR2 SQIVND (reference sequence). CDR3 size: 12 residues. The CDR3 reads CASSTQGNEQYF. CDR3 DNA sequence: TGTGCCAGTAGTACACAGGGAAACGAGCAGTACTTC.

This rearrangement joins TRBV7-9 to TRBJ2-3; the D gene is possibly TRBD2 (7 bases). V was trimmed by 8 bases and J by 2 bases, leaving 11 bases between them. The CDR3 length is 13 residues. Germline V lookup: CDR1 SEHNR, CDR2 FQNEAQ (reference sequence). CDR3 nucleotide sequence: TGTGCCAGCCAAGGGGGGGACACAGATACGCAGTATTTT. Amino acids: CASQGGDTDTQYF.

The chain uses TRBV5-4 and TRBJ2-2; D is possibly TRBD2 (7 bases). Trimming left V 0 bases short and J 1 base short, with 13 bases between. CDR3 size: 17 residues. Germline CDR1 SGHNT, CDR2 YYREEE (reference sequence). The CDR3 sequence: CASSLVGGAGNTGELFF. As DNA, the CDR3 is TGTGCCAGCAGCTTGGTAGGGGGGGCCGGGAACACCGGGGAGCTGTTTTTT.